These T cell receptor beta chains were read from a single sample in a study of OX40 agonist ivuxolimab in advanced cancers. Assay: immunoSEQ multiplex PCR; the TCRdb copy retains only in-frame clones and omits some. The data hold around 82,000 clones, with 88% observed a single time. The material was CD4+ or CD8+ T cells sorted from blood, obtained in a trial of the OX40 agonist ivuxolimab. These receptor sequences come from an adult with an advanced solid tumor such as melanoma, head and neck, liver or kidney cancer. Both conserved end residues are part of each CDR3. Each record gives: CDR3 DNA, CDR3 protein, clone size, D gene, V gene, J gene. The D gene is left open where the match is weak. For some rows the clone size is stated as once, few or many, or as a class when expanded; others skip it.

CDR3nt: TGCAGTGCGCTGACTAGCAATGAGCAGTTCTTC
CDR3aa: CSALTSNEQFF
abundance: -
d_gene: -
v_gene: TRBV20-1
j_gene: TRBJ2-1

CDR3nt: TGCAGCGTTGAAGATACATCCGTGGCGGATACGCAGTATTTT
CDR3aa: CSVEDTSVADTQYF
abundance: few
d_gene: -
v_gene: TRBV29-1
j_gene: TRBJ2-3

CDR3nt: TGTGCCAGCAGCTCCGACAGGGGGTCCTACGAGCAGTACTTC
CDR3aa: CASSSDRGSYEQYF
abundance: -
d_gene: TRBD1
v_gene: TRBV5-4
j_gene: TRBJ2-7

CDR3nt: TGTGCCAGCAGCCAAGATTTAACGGTTCCGTTGCGCACCTTC
CDR3aa: CASSQDLTVPLRTF
abundance: -
d_gene: -
v_gene: TRBV14
j_gene: TRBJ1-2

CDR3nt: TGTGCCAGCAGCTTATGGTCTGAGCAGTTCTTC
CDR3aa: CASSLWSEQFF
abundance: -
d_gene: -
v_gene: TRBV7-2
j_gene: TRBJ2-1

CDR3nt: TGCGCCAGCAGCCAAGAGGCAGCGAACACCGGGGAGCTGTTTTTT
CDR3aa: CASSQEAANTGELFF
abundance: -
d_gene: -
v_gene: TRBV4-3
j_gene: TRBJ2-2

CDR3nt: TGTGCCAGCAGCGTAACCGGATCCCCCTACGAGCAGTACTTC
CDR3aa: CASSVTGSPYEQYF
abundance: -
d_gene: -
v_gene: TRBV9
j_gene: TRBJ2-7

CDR3nt: TGTGCCAGTAGTATGACAGGGGACAGAGTCTACGAGCAGTACTTC
CDR3aa: CASSMTGDRVYEQYF
abundance: once
d_gene: TRBD1
v_gene: TRBV19
j_gene: TRBJ2-7

CDR3nt: TGTGCCAGCAGCCCCAAATCCAACCGGGGTGGCTACACCTTC
CDR3aa: CASSPKSNRGGYTF
abundance: few
d_gene: -
v_gene: TRBV6-5
j_gene: TRBJ1-2

CDR3nt: TGTGCCAGCAGCGTAGCTTGGGCAGGAGGGCATGAGCAGTTCTTC
CDR3aa: CASSVAWAGGHEQFF
abundance: once
d_gene: -
v_gene: TRBV9
j_gene: TRBJ2-1

CDR3nt: TGTGCCAGCAGATCGGACAGGGAGGGCCCCGGGGAGCTGTTTTTT
CDR3aa: CASRSDREGPGELFF
abundance: -
d_gene: -
v_gene: TRBV7-9
j_gene: TRBJ2-2

CDR3nt: TGTGCCAGCGGCCCGGGACAGGGCTCCGAGACCCAGTACTTC
CDR3aa: CASGPGQGSETQYF
abundance: -
d_gene: TRBD1
v_gene: TRBV9
j_gene: TRBJ2-5

CDR3nt: TGCGCCAGCAGCAGGGATGGGGAGTCTACTGAAGCTTTCTTT
CDR3aa: CASSRDGESTEAFF
abundance: -
d_gene: -
v_gene: TRBV5-1
j_gene: TRBJ1-1

CDR3nt: TGTGCCAGCAGCCAAACTAGTGGGGGTTTCGAGCAGTTCTTC
CDR3aa: CASSQTSGGFEQFF
abundance: -
d_gene: -
v_gene: TRBV11-3
j_gene: TRBJ2-1

CDR3nt: TGTGCCAGCAGTTACACGCAGGCGGCGAACACCGGGGAGCTGTTTTTT
CDR3aa: CASSYTQAANTGELFF
abundance: -
d_gene: -
v_gene: TRBV6-5
j_gene: TRBJ2-2

CDR3nt: TGTGCCAGCAGCGTAGACCGGCCGGGAGAAAAACTGTTTTTT
CDR3aa: CASSVDRPGEKLFF
abundance: -
d_gene: -
v_gene: TRBV9
j_gene: TRBJ1-4

CDR3nt: TGTGCCAGTAGTATAAGGGCGGGGACAACTAATGAAAAACTGTTTTTT
CDR3aa: CASSIRAGTTNEKLFF
abundance: few
d_gene: -
v_gene: TRBV19
j_gene: TRBJ1-4

CDR3nt: TGTGCCATCAGCGACCGACGAGGTAGCACAGATACGCAGTATTTT
CDR3aa: CAISDRRGSTDTQYF
abundance: -
d_gene: -
v_gene: TRBV10-3
j_gene: TRBJ2-3

CDR3nt: TGTGCCAGCAGCGAGGGACAGTCTGGAAACACCATATATTTT
CDR3aa: CASSEGQSGNTIYF
abundance: -
d_gene: TRBD1
v_gene: TRBV5-4
j_gene: TRBJ1-3

CDR3nt: TGTGCCAGCAGCTTAGTTTGGGGAAGCAATCAGCCCCAGCATTTT
CDR3aa: CASSLVWGSNQPQHF
abundance: -
d_gene: -
v_gene: TRBV7-2
j_gene: TRBJ1-5

CDR3nt: TGTGCCAGCAGCTTATGGCGGGGGGCCGGAGATACGCAGTATTTT
CDR3aa: CASSLWRGAGDTQYF
abundance: -
d_gene: TRBD2
v_gene: TRBV7-2
j_gene: TRBJ2-3

CDR3nt: TGCAGCGTTGCCAGTGGGGGGACAGATACGCAGTATTTT
CDR3aa: CSVASGGTDTQYF
abundance: few
d_gene: -
v_gene: TRBV29-1
j_gene: TRBJ2-3

CDR3nt: TGTGCCAGCAGCTTAGATTACACTGAAGCTTTCTTT
CDR3aa: CASSLDYTEAFF
abundance: -
d_gene: -
v_gene: TRBV11-2
j_gene: TRBJ1-1

CDR3nt: TGTGCCAGCAGTTACGGGGCAGGGGAGACCCAGTACTTC
CDR3aa: CASSYGAGETQYF
abundance: -
d_gene: -
v_gene: TRBV6-5
j_gene: TRBJ2-5

CDR3nt: TGTGCCAGTGAGGGGGCGACTAATGAAAAACTGTTTTTT
CDR3aa: CASEGATNEKLFF
abundance: -
d_gene: TRBD1
v_gene: TRBV6-6
j_gene: TRBJ1-4

CDR3nt: TGCGCCAGCTCCCCTCCCGGACAATCCTACGAGCAGTACTTC
CDR3aa: CASSPPGQSYEQYF
abundance: -
d_gene: -
v_gene: TRBV5-1
j_gene: TRBJ2-7

CDR3nt: TGTGCCAGCAGTGGGACACCTAAAGGAGGCTACACCTTC
CDR3aa: CASSGTPKGGYTF
abundance: -
d_gene: -
v_gene: TRBV2
j_gene: TRBJ1-2

CDR3nt: TGTGCCAGTAGTATCTCGGCAGGGGGCTACGAGCAGTACTTC
CDR3aa: CASSISAGGYEQYF
abundance: -
d_gene: TRBD1
v_gene: TRBV19
j_gene: TRBJ2-7

CDR3nt: TGTGCCAGCAGTCAAGGGGGCACACGAACCTACGAGCAGTACTTC
CDR3aa: CASSQGGTRTYEQYF
abundance: -
d_gene: TRBD1
v_gene: TRBV7-4
j_gene: TRBJ2-7

CDR3nt: TGTGCCAGCAGCCGGACAGGAAACACCGGGGAGCTGTTTTTT
CDR3aa: CASSRTGNTGELFF
abundance: -
d_gene: TRBD1
v_gene: TRBV7-6
j_gene: TRBJ2-2

CDR3nt: TGCAGCGTTCTACCAAGGAGCTATGGCTACACCTTC
CDR3aa: CSVLPRSYGYTF
abundance: -
d_gene: -
v_gene: TRBV29-1
j_gene: TRBJ1-2

CDR3nt: TGTGCCATCAGTGAGGGCGGACACCCCTATGGCTACACCTTC
CDR3aa: CAISEGGHPYGYTF
abundance: -
d_gene: -
v_gene: TRBV10-3
j_gene: TRBJ1-2

CDR3nt: TGCGCCAGCAGCTCCGCCACTAGTGGGGGCCCCACAGATACGCAGTATTTT
CDR3aa: CASSSATSGGPTDTQYF
abundance: -
d_gene: -
v_gene: TRBV5-1
j_gene: TRBJ2-3